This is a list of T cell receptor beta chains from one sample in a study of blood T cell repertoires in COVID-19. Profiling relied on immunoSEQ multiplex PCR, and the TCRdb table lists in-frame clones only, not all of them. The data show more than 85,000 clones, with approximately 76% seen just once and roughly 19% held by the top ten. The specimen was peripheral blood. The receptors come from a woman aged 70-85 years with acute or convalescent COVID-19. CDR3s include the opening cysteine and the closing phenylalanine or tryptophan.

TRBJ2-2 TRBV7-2 CASSLFPQGLFGTGELFF
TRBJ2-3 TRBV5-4 CASSLDRGTDTQYF
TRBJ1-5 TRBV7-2 CASSLSQGRKSNQPQHF
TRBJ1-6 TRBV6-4 CASSDMGQGSPLHF
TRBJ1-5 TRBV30 CAWSPGTGGGQPQHF
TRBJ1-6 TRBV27 CASSRDFSSYNSPLHF
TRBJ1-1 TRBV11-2 CASSWGQLNTEAFF
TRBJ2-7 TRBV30 CAWSVPGTYEQYF
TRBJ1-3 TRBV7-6 CASSLARAGNTIYF
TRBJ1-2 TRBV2 CASRDRFGVNYGYTF
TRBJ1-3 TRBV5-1 CASSLDRRGHTIYF
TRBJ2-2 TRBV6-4 CASSEQGTTGELFF
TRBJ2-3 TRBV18 CASSRGQGSMETDTQYF
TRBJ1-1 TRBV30 CAWSVQPGTEAFF
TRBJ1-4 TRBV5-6 CASRLSGTNEKLFF
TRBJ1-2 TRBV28 CASSLLLDYGYTF
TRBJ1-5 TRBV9 CASGGGNQPQHF
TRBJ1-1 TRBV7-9 CASSSDRGLTEAFF
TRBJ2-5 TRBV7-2 CASSLRFSGGARVTQYF
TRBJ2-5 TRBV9 CASRSRDRRGSQETQYF
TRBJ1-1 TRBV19 CASVLGGGAEAFF
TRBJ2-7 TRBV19 CASRRTGTAYEQYF
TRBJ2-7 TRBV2 CASGQTGRTTEQYF
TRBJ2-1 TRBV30 CAWRKSYNEQFF
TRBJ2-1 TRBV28 CASSPSGQGKEQFF
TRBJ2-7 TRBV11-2 CASSLVPSGTYEQYF
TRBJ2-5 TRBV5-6 CASSLQGRQETQYF